This T cell receptor beta chain originates from a study of T cell clonality in common variable immunodeficiency (dated by TCRdb to the mid-2010s). The research as a whole found: Although equal DNA input was used, an average of roughly 85,000 unique sequences per sample was obtained for controls, compared with roughly 33,000 for CVID samples. Compared with healthy controls, CVID subjects showed increased TCRbeta clonality (t-test p = 0.018), a feature most characteristic of about a third of subjects. According to the authors, figuring out what caused the increased clonality in CVID would require sequencing the repertoires of T cell subpopulations. Fewer TCRbeta clones were shared among CVID subjects than among healthy controls (p < 0.0001). Reportedly, TCRbeta sequences from CVID had fewer deletions and N-nucleotide insertions, and highly modified clones with 13 or more V deletions were absent from CVID. Differences among patients in the CVID cohort limited the correlations between repertoire features and clinical complications.

This clone has ten or more counts. Its antigen is unknown. The observed sequence ends 3 residues before the CDR3 terminus, with the missing tail filled in from the germline J gene. Predominantly Caucasian heritage was noted among both the CVID patients and the healthy controls. Heparinized peripheral whole blood samples of about 4.5 to 8.5 ml were obtained from each donor. Genomic DNA from adults with common variable immune deficiency (CVID) and from healthy adult controls was used to sequence TCRbeta CDR3 repertoires. There were 22 healthy adult volunteers in the control group (roughly 12 female and some ten male), ranging in age from roughly 20 to 70 years, with a mean age of roughly 32. Diluted blood was subjected to density centrifugation over Hypaque 1077 or Ficoll-Paque for isolation of peripheral blood mononuclear cells. Unsorted mononuclear cells served as the source of genomic DNA, which was extracted either by Qiagen column purification or by a centrifugation-based method.

V is cut by 1 base and J by 9 bases, and the space between the germline ends is 19 bases. For CDR1 and CDR2, the germline V gene lists MNHNS and SASEGT. Including the terminal cysteine and phenylalanine, the CDR3 comprises 16 residues. Part of the CDR3 DNA is given, 39 bases translated from base 1. Equivalent amounts of genomic DNA from CVID and control samples were used as sequencing input. For every sample, a 60 bp segment covering the rearranged TCRbeta CDR3 region was amplified and then sequenced. The immunoSEQ assay, a bias-corrected multiplex PCR with high-throughput sequencing, was employed for TCRbeta amplification. Concerning the study's data processing: Every unique nucleotide sequence counted as a clone and was annotated with V, D and J genes, copy number and frequency. Sequences were labeled productive if in frame, and non-productive if out of frame or containing stop codons. Clonality was calculated from Shannon's entropy as previously described. The predicted amino acid sequences of productive clones were used to derive the mean CDR3 Kyte-Doolittle hydropathy. The R hclust function was used to hierarchically cluster scaled V gene usage with Manhattan distance and complete linkage. To assess clone sharing by CDR3 amino acid sequence, 12 repertoires per group were resampled over 100 rounds. The repertoires were screened for about 70 published EBV-specific TCRbeta sequences and some 230 published CMV-specific TCRbeta sequences. A couple of CVID samples yielding fewer than 10,000 sequences were excluded from analysis, leaving approximately 46 CVID repertoires. In its TCRdb copy, this immuneACCESS table keeps in-frame sequences only and misses some clones. Where compared with another copy, unresolved V genes explain less than half of these, and the others have no known cause. V, J and clone size are those of that table, while D and trimming were read from the DNA. The table for this sample lists tens of thousands of clones, none of them counted only once. The top ten clonotypes cover 4.5% of the sample.

The rearrangement joined TRBV6-1 to TRBJ1-5; no D gene can be assigned with confidence. Sample: peripheral blood mononuclear cells. This receptor was taken from a person aged 18 to 70 in good health. The sequenced part of the CDR3 DNA is TGTGCCAGCAGTGAAGGAAGTCAGGCCACTGTCCGGCCC. This sequence encodes CASSEGSQATVRP. The entire CDR3 protein is CASSEGSQATVRPQHF.